The clone carrying this T cell receptor beta chain was counted between two and nine times. Only in-frame clones appear in the TCRdb table, and some are missing; sequencing was by immunoSEQ multiplex PCR. The table records 150,000 to 200,000 clones, 88% of them present only once. In germline, CDR1 is WNHNN, CDR2 SYGVQD (reference sequence). Trimming pared 3 bases from V and 1 base from J, leaving 9 bases between. The CDR3 spans 15 residues. This sample was included in a study of blood T cell repertoires in COVID-19. The source material was PBMCs or T cells enriched from blood (not recorded which). This sequence joins TRBV10-1 and TRBJ2-2, with D perhaps matching TRBD2 (6 bases). The receptor comes from a woman under 30 who had recovered from COVID-19. The CDR3 bases are TGCGCCAGCAGTGATTGGCGGGGGAACACCGGGGAGCTGTTTTTT. Amino acid sequence: CASSDWRGNTGELFF.